These 26 T cell receptor beta chains came from one sample sequenced in a study of T cells in Graves' hyperthyroidism and ophthalmopathy. RNA transcripts served as the template for amplifying TCR beta CDR3 regions. The TCR CDR3 first-round RT-PCR relied on the HTBI primer set. From the multiplex PCR reads, TCRdb called clonotypes with MiXCR, one entry per CDR3 protein. The table lists 300,000 to 450,000 distinct CDR3 sequences, 15% to 17% of them singletons, with about 30% in the top ten. The source material was blood. All receptors derive from a woman under 30 with Graves' hyperthyroidism that later progressed to Graves' ophthalmopathy.

The sample holds many counts of this clonotype. V and J are TRBV12-3 or TRBV12-4 and TRBJ2-7, with D perhaps TRBD1 (6 bases). This CDR3 is built from 16 residues. Deletions cut 5 bases from V and 1 base from J, with 18 bases between. The CDR3: CASSPRQVRISYEQYF. The CDR3 bases are TGTGCCAGCAGTCCCAGACAGGTGCGAATATCCTACGAGCAGTACTTC.

This clonotype was seen repeatedly, ten times or more. V gene TRBV10-3 combines with J gene TRBJ1-1; 12 bases are a match to TRBD1. This CDR3 has 15 amino acids. Trimming at V came to 6 bases and at J to 4 bases, leaving 6 bases not matched to a gene. CDR1 and CDR2 from the germline V gene are ENHRY and SYGVKD. As DNA, the CDR3 is TGTGCCATCAGAACTGGGACAGGGGGCATCACTGAAGCTTTCTTT. This gives the protein CAIRTGTGGITEAFF.

This clonotype was seen only a few times. The chain joins TRBV14 to TRBJ2-5; D is perhaps TRBD2 (6 bases). This CDR3 has 15 amino acids. In germline, CDR1 is SGHDN, CDR2 FVKESK. V was cut by 1 base and J by 3 bases, with 12 bases left in between. The CDR3 DNA reads TGTGCCAGCAGCCAAGGGGCCGGGAGAAAAGAGACCCAGTACTTC. Protein sequence: CASSQGAGRKETQYF.

The V gene is TRBV27, the J gene TRBJ2-7; D unclear. Germline V lookup: CDR1 MNHEY, CDR2 SMNVEV (reference sequence). The CDR3 consists of 15 residues. V was shortened by 0 bases and J by 0 bases, with 9 bases between the two germline ends. The CDR3 protein is CASSLSWGFSYEQYF. DNA for the CDR3: TGTGCCAGCAGTTTATCCTGGGGATTCTCCTACGAGCAGTACTTC.

This clonotype appeared many times. The genes are TRBV18 and TRBJ2-1, with D tentatively TRBD1 or TRBD2 (7 bases each). The germline CDR1 and CDR2 sequences are KGHSH and LQKENI. CDR3 length: 15 residues. V lost 4 bases to trimming and J lost 9 bases, with 19 bases between them. This chain's CDR3 is CASSRQGGPLGEQFF. The CDR3 region has the DNA TGTGCCAGCTCACGACAGGGAGGGCCTCTCGGTGAGCAGTTCTTC.

This clonotype was seen at least ten times. This chain links TRBV11-3 with TRBJ2-7; TRBD2 agrees at 10 bases. CDR3 size: 14 residues. V lost 2 bases to trimming and J lost 7 bases; unmatched junction nucleotides: 5. Germline loops: CDR1 SGHNT, CDR2 YENEEA. The CDR3 bases are TGTGCCAGCAGCTTAAGCGGGAGGGCCGGGGAGCAGTACTTC. Translating gives CASSLSGRAGEQYF.

The genes are TRBV7-3 and TRBJ2-2, with TRBD1 matching over 10 bases. Unmatched junction bases numbered 9, after V lost 5 bases and J lost 3 bases. The germline gives CDR1 SGHTA, CDR2 FQGTGA. The CDR3 spans 17 residues. The CDR3 region is CASSADRGQLDTGELFF. In DNA, the CDR3 is TGTGCCAGCAGCGCCGACAGGGGGCAGCTCGACACCGGGGAGCTGTTTTTT.

This clonotype came up many times. The rearrangement uses TRBV27 and TRBJ1-5; D is undetermined. Germline loops: CDR1 MNHEY, CDR2 SMNVEV (reference sequence). V lost 5 bases to trimming and J lost 3 bases, with 11 bases between them. This CDR3 spans 14 amino acids. CDR3 in DNA: TGTGCCAGCAGTCTTACGACTAACAATCAGCCCCAGCATTTT. It specifies CASSLTTNNQPQHF.

The genes are TRBV3-1 and TRBJ1-5, with 8 bases matching TRBD1. This CDR3 is 16 amino acids long. V gave up 1 base and J gave up 2 bases; unmatched junction bases: 4. The germline CDR1 and CDR2 sequences are LGHDT and YNNKEL (reference sequence). The CDR3 coding sequence is TGTGCCAGCAGCCAAGTGCAGGGGGCTGGCAATCAGCCCCAGCATTTT. Amino acids: CASSQVQGAGNQPQHF.

This clonotype has only a few counts. The chain couples TRBV7-9 to TRBJ2-2; either TRBD1 or TRBD2 may supply D (6 bases each). The length of the CDR3 is 14 residues. V was pared by 5 bases and J by 5 bases, with 12 bases between. Per the germline V gene, CDR1 is SEHNR and CDR2 is FQNEAQ (reference sequence). The CDR3 protein is CASSRLGGTGELFF. Here the CDR3 DNA reads TGTGCCAGCAGCCGATTAGGGGGGACCGGGGAGCTGTTTTTT.

This clonotype was recorded at least ten times. The chain has TRBV18 and TRBJ1-1, with D perhaps TRBD1 (5 bases). Germline CDR1 KGHSH, CDR2 LQKENI. Between the trimmed V and J ends, which lost 3 bases and 5 bases, there was a span of 7 bases. CDR3 length: 12 residues. CDR3: CASSPGRTEAFF. The CDR3 DNA sequence: TGTGCCAGCTCACCGGGACGGACTGAAGCTTTCTTT.

The rearrangement uses TRBV29-1 and TRBJ2-3; D may be TRBD1 or TRBD2 (5 bases each). Germline values: CDR1 SQVTM, CDR2 ANQGSEA. This CDR3 spans 13 amino acids. V shed 7 bases and J shed 3 bases, with 14 bases lying between them. Here the CDR3 reads CSALIGATDTQYF. DNA of the CDR3: TGCAGCGCCCTGATCGGGGCGACAGATACGCAGTATTTT.

This clonotype has just a few counts. The chain joins TRBV19 to TRBJ2-7, with D possibly TRBD1 on 5 matching bases. V lost 1 base and J lost 0, with 10 bases in between. The germline CDR1 and CDR2 sequences are LNHDA and SQIVND (reference sequence). This CDR3 is built from 15 residues. CDR3 residues: CASSIGGGFSYEQYF. CDR3 nucleotides: TGTGCCAGTAGTATAGGGGGCGGTTTCTCCTACGAGCAGTACTTC. Complete variable domain (other parts from reference TRBV19 and TRBJ2-7): DGGITQSPKYLFRKEGQNVTLSCEQNLNHDAMYWYRQDPGQGLRLIYYSQIVNDFQKGDIAEGYSVSREKKESFPLTVTSAQKNPTAFYLCASSIGGGFSYEQYFGPGTRLTVT.

This rearrangement joins TRBV5-1 to TRBJ1-5; no definite D call. Trimming removed 2 bases at V and 5 bases at J, with 8 bases between. This CDR3 has 13 residues. CDR1 and CDR2 from the germline V gene are SGHRS and YFSETQ. This CDR3 is CASSLGFDQPQHF. The CDR3 DNA is TGCGCCAGCAGCTTAGGTTTTGATCAGCCCCAGCATTTT.

This clonotype came up many times. The chain links TRBV7-2 to TRBJ2-1; TRBD1 might be the D (8 bases). Germline CDR1 and CDR2: SGHTA and FQGNSA. The length of the CDR3 is 15 residues. Trimming stripped 2 bases from V and 9 bases from J, with 17 bases between. CDR3 in amino acids: CASSLNTGGVGEQFF. DNA for the CDR3: TGTGCCAGCAGCTTAAATACAGGGGGGGTCGGTGAGCAGTTCTTC.

The chain carries TRBV12-5 and TRBJ2-2; possibly TRBD1 for D (6 bases). Germline values: CDR1 LGHNT, CDR2 FRNRAP. The CDR3 totals 18 residues. Trimming shortened V by 0 bases and J by 1 base, and 15 bases separated the two germline ends. The CDR3 DNA reads TGTGCTAGTGGTTTGGTACAGGGCGGACCCAGGAACACCGGGGAGCTGTTTTTT. Protein product: CASGLVQGGPRNTGELFF.

This clonotype was counted a few times. The V and J genes are TRBV7-8 and TRBJ2-7; D is tentatively TRBD1 or TRBD2 (5 bases each). V was clipped by 4 bases and J by 3 bases, with 16 bases between them. Germline V CDR1 and CDR2: SGHVS, FQNEAQ. This CDR3 comprises 15 residues. DNA of the CDR3: TGTGCCAGCAGCTCGGACCCGGGGCCAGGCTACGAGCAGTACTTC. Residues: CASSSDPGPGYEQYF.

Turning to this clonotype: A much larger clone lies a single base off, so this may be a read error. This chain links TRBV7-3 with TRBJ2-2; D uncertain. Germline V CDR1 and CDR2: SGHTA, FQGTGA. The CDR3 covers 13 residues. CDR3 sequence (DNA): TGTGCCAGCAGCTTAGAGAACATCGGGGAGCTGTTTTTT. Residues: CASSLENIGELFF.

This clonotype came up many times. The gene calls are TRBV7-2 and TRBJ1-2; D is perhaps TRBD1 (6 bases). This CDR3 has 15 amino acids. Germline-derived CDR1 and CDR2 are SGHTA and FQGNSA. V was shortened by 0 bases and J by 9 bases, with 17 bases between the two germline ends. The CDR3 DNA sequence: TGTGCCAGCAGCTTAGCGGAGACAGGTCTAGGTCGCTACACCTTC. Its translation: CASSLAETGLGRYTF.

This clonotype was counted at least ten times. This chain connects TRBV20-1 to TRBJ2-7; 10 positions agree with TRBD2. CDR3 size: 13 residues. Germline V gene lookup returns CDR1 DFQATT and CDR2 SNEGSKA (reference sequence). J gave up 4 bases and V 5 bases, and 5 bases lay outside the gene matches. The CDR3 DNA reads as TGCAGTGCTCTTACTAGCGGGACTTACGAGCAGTACTTC. This codes for CSALTSGTYEQYF.

The chain is built from TRBV19 and TRBJ2-1, with TRBD2 identical over 13 bases. This CDR3 has 17 amino acids. Germline V gene data show CDR1 as LNHDA and CDR2 as SQIVND (reference sequence). V dropped 5 bases and J dropped 0; count of bases not matched to a gene: 4. CDR3 region: CASSVTSGRTSYNEQFF. CDR3 nucleotide sequence: TGTGCCAGTAGTGTGACTAGCGGGAGGACCTCCTACAATGAGCAGTTCTTC.

This clonotype occurred many times. This sequence joins TRBV28 and TRBJ2-5; possibly TRBD2 for D (5 bases). Trimming removed 1 base from V and 5 bases from J, with 14 bases in between. This CDR3 is 15 amino acids long. The germline CDR1 and CDR2 sequences are MDHEN and SYDVKM. The CDR3 DNA reads TGTGCCAGCAGTTTATTCGAGGGAATCGGGGAGACCCAGTACTTC. Its translation is CASSLFEGIGETQYF. Using reference TRBV28 and TRBJ2-5 for the parts outside the CDR3, the full variable domain is DVKVTQSSRYLVKRTGEKVFLECVQDMDHENMFWYRQDPGLGLRLIYFSYDVKMKEKGDIPEGYSVSREKKERFSLILESASTNQTSMYLCASSLFEGIGETQYFGPGTRLLVL.

The V and J genes are TRBV5-1 and TRBJ1-5; the D gene is possibly TRBD1 (5 bases). CDR1 is SGHRS, CDR2 YFSETQ, per germline. This CDR3 contains 16 residues. The V gene lost 1 base and the J gene lost 4 bases, with 15 bases spanning the gap. CDR3 sequence: CASSLIGAGRNQPQHF. The CDR3 DNA reads as TGCGCCAGCAGCTTGATTGGGGCAGGGAGAAATCAGCCCCAGCATTTT.

This clonotype came up many times. The genes are TRBV3-1 and TRBJ2-5, with 8 bases matching TRBD1. V was clipped by 0 bases and J by 0 bases; unmatched bases: 6. Per germline, CDR1 LGHDT and CDR2 YNNKEL (reference sequence). CDR3 length equals 17 residues. In nucleotides, the CDR3 is TGTGCCAGCAGCCAAGAAAGTCGGACAGGGTACCAAGAGACCCAGTACTTC. This sequence encodes CASSQESRTGYQETQYF.

V usage is TRBV28 and J usage is TRBJ1-2; D may be TRBD1 (6 bases). Trimming shortened V by 6 bases and J by 6 bases, and 14 bases separated the two germline ends. Germline V gene data show CDR1 as MDHEN and CDR2 as SYDVKM. There are 13 residues in the CDR3. The CDR3 loop is CASREKGGDGYTF. In DNA form, the CDR3 reads TGTGCCAGCAGAGAAAAAGGGGGGGATGGCTACACCTTC.

This clonotype has more than one count but fewer than ten. The chain employs TRBV4-3 and TRBJ2-6, with 8 nucleotides matching TRBD1. V lost 3 bases to trimming and J lost 4 bases; unmatched junction nucleotides: 8. This CDR3 is built from 17 residues. Germline V CDR1 and CDR2: LGHNA, YSLEER. CDR3 in DNA: TGCGCCAGCAGCCATCCACGGACAGGGAGCGGGGCCAACGTCCTGACTTTC. This translates into CASSHPRTGSGANVLTF.